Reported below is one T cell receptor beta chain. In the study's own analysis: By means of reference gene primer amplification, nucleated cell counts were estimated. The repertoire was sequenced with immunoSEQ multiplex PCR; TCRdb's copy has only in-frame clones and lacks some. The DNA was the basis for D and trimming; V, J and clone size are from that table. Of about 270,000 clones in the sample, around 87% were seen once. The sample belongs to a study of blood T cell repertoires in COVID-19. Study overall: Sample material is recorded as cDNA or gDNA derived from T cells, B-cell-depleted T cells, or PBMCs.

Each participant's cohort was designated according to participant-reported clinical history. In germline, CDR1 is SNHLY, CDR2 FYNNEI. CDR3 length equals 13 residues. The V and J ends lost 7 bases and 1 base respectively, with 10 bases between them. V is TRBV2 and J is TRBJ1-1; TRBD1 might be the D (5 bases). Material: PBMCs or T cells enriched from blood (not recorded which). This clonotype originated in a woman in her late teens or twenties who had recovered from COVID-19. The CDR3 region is CASTGGKNTEAFF. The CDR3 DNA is TGTGCCAGCACGGGGGGGAAGAACACTGAAGCTTTCTTT.